This T cell receptor beta chain was sequenced in a study of blood T cell repertoires in COVID-19. In the study overall: Samples representing acute and convalescent COVID-19 were sourced from the United States, Italy and Spain.

Recruitment covered about two dozen US areas and drew participants whose ages spanned roughly 18 to 100 years. V was pared by 4 bases and J by 3 bases, with 20 bases between. Germline values: CDR1 MNHNS, CDR2 SASEGT. The CDR3 runs to 17 residues. Here immunoSEQ multiplex PCR was the method, and the copy in TCRdb shows in-frame clones only, minus some. Of 240,000 or so clones in the sample, around 87% were seen once. The TCR comes from a woman in her thirties or forties with acute COVID-19. Sequenced material: PBMCs or T cells enriched from blood (not recorded which). The J gene is TRBJ2-3, the V gene TRBV6-1, with D perhaps matching TRBD2 (5 bases). The CDR3 DNA reads TGTGCCAGCAGTGGACTACTTACCCCGGGGAGAACAGATACGCAGTATTTT. This sequence encodes CASSGLLTPGRTDTQYF.